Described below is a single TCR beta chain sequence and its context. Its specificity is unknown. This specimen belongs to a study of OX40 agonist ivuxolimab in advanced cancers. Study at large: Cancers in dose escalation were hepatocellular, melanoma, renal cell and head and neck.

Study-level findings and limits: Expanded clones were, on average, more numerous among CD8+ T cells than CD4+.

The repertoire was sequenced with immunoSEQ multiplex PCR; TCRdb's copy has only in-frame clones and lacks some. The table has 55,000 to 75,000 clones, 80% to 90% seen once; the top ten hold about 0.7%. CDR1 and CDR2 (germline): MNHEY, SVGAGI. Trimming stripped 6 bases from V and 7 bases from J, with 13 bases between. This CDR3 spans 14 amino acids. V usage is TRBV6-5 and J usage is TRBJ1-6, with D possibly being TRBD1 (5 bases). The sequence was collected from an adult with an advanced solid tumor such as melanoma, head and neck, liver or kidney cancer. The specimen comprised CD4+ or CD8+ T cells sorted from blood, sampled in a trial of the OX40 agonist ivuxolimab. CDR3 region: CASSPPGTNSPLHF. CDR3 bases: TGTGCCAGCAGCCCTCCAGGGACGAATTCACCCCTCCACTTT.